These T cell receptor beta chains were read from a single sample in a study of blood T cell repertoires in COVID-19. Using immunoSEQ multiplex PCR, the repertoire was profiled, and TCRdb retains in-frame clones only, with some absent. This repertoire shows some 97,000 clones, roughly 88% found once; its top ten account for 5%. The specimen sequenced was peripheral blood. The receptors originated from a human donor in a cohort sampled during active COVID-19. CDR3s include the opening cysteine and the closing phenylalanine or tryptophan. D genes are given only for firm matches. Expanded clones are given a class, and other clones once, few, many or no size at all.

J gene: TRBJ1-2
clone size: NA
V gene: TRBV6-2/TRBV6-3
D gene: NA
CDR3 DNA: TGTGCCAGCAGTTCCGTCCTTCTCTATGGCTACACCTTC
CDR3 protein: CASSSVLLYGYTF

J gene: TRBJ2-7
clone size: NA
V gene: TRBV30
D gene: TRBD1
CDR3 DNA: TGTGCCTGGAACAGGGGCTCGGGGGAGCAGTACTTC
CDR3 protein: CAWNRGSGEQYF

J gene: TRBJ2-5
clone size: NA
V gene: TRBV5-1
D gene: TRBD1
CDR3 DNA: TGCGCCAGCAGCCCCGGACAGGGAGCTGTGACCCAGTACTTC
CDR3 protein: CASSPGQGAVTQYF

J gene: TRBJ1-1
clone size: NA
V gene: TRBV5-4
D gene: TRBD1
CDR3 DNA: TGTGCCAGCAGCTTTGATAGGGGGCAGACTGAAGCTTTCTTT
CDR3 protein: CASSFDRGQTEAFF

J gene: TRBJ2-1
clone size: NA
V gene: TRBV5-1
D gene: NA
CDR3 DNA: TGCGCCAGCACGACCCTAGCCGGGATATATAATGAGCAGTTCTTC
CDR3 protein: CASTTLAGIYNEQFF

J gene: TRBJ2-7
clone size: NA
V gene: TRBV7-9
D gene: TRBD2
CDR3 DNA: TGTGCCAGCAGTCGACAGCGGGACTCCTACGAGCAGTACTTC
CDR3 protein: CASSRQRDSYEQYF

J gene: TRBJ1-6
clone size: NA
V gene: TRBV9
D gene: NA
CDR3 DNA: TGTGCCAGCAGCGTATTAGTGGATTCACCCCTCCACTTT
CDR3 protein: CASSVLVDSPLHF

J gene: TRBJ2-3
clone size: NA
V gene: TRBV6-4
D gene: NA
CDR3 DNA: TGTGCCAGCAGCCGCGGGGAGACAGATACGCAGTATTTT
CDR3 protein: CASSRGETDTQYF

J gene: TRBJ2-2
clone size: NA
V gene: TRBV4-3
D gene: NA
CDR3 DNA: TGCGCCAGCAGCCCCCGCGGTCACACCGGGGAGCTGTTTTTT
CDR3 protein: CASSPRGHTGELFF

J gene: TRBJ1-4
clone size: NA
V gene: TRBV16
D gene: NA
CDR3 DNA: TGTGCCAGCAGCCCGACGGGGAGGAATGAAAAACTGTTTTTT
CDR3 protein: CASSPTGRNEKLFF

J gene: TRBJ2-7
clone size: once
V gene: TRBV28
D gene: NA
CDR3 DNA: TGTGCCAGCAGCCAAATGTACGAGCAGTACTTC
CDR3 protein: CASSQMYEQYF

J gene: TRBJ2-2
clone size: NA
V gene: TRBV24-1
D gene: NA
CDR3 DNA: TGTGCCACCAGCCGCGCTCGTCCGAACACCGGGGAGCTGTTTTTT
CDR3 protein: CATSRARPNTGELFF

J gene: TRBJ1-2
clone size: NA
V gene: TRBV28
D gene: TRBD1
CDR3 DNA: TGTGCCAGCAGCCGAACCGGAGGGGGCGCGTATGGCTACACCTTC
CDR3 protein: CASSRTGGGAYGYTF

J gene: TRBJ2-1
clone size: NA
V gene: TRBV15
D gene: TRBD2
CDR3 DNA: TGTGCCACCCTCACTAGCGGGGGTTACCGTGAGCAGTTCTTC
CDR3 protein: CATLTSGGYREQFF

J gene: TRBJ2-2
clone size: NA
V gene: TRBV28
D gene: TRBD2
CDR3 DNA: TGTGCCAGCAGTTTAGGGAAGCGGGAGGTCACCGGGGAGCTGTTTTTT
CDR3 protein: CASSLGKREVTGELFF

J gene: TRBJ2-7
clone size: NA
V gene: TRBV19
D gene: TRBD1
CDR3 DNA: TGTGCCAGTAGTATAGCCGGACAGGGGGCTTACGAGCAGTACTTC
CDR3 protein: CASSIAGQGAYEQYF

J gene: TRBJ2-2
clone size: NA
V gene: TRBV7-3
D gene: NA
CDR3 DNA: TGTGCCAGCAGCTTAGGCGGGACTCGCACCGGGGAGCTGTTTTTT
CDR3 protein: CASSLGGTRTGELFF

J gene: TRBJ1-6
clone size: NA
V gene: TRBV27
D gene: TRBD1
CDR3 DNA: TGTGCCAGCAGTCGGGGACAGGGGACCCCCGGGACCGATAATTCACCCCTCCACTTT
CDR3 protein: CASSRGQGTPGTDNSPLHF

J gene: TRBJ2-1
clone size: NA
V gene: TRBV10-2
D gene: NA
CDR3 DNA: TGCGCCAGCACTTATCCAGGGTTTTACAATGAGCAGTTCTTC
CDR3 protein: CASTYPGFYNEQFF

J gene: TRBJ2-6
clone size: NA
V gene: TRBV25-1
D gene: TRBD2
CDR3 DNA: TGTGCCAGCAGTGGATGGCTAGCGGAAAACTCTGGGGCCAACGTCCTGACTTTC
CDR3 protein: CASSGWLAENSGANVLTF

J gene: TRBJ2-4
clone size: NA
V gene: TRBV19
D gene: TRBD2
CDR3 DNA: TGTGCCAGTAGTATGTCTAGCGGGAGTGGGGCCAAAAACATTCAGTACTTC
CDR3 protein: CASSMSSGSGAKNIQYF

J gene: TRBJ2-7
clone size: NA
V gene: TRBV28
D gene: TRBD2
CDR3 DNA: TGTGCCAGCAGTTTTAAGCGGGAGATCTACGAGCAGTACTTC
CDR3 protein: CASSFKREIYEQYF

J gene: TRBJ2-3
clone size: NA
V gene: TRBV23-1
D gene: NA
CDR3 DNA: TGCGCCAGCAGCCTTAAAAACCCTTCAGGGGCAGGGGCAGATACGCAGTATTTT
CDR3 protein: CASSLKNPSGAGADTQYF

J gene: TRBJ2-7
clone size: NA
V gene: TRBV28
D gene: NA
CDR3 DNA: TGTGCCAGCAGTTTTTATGGGGGAGGCTCCTACGAGCAGTACTTC
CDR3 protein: CASSFYGGGSYEQYF

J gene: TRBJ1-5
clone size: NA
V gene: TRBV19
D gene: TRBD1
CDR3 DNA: TGTGCCAGTAGTATCGTGGGACAGGGGCGACCTACTAGCAATCAGCCCCAGCATTTT
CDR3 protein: CASSIVGQGRPTSNQPQHF

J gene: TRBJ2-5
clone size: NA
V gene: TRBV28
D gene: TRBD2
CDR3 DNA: TGTGCCAGCAGTTTTGAGGCCCCTGGGACTAGCGCTCACTTC
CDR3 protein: CASSFEAPGTSAHF